This T cell receptor beta chain derives from a study of siplizumab effects on memory and regulatory T cells. Overall study findings and caveats: Naive T cells looked more diverse than memory cells and looked like major alloresponse contributors. Most alloreactive clones went unmapped to unstimulated subsets; only a minor fraction mapped.

Points on this clone: No antigen is known for it.

J lost 3 bases, V lost 5 bases, and 9 bases had no gene match. Germline assignment: CDR1 SGDLS and CDR2 YYNGEE. The CDR3 contains 15 residues. Roughly 99,000 TCR templates were assayed per sample. Only in-frame clones appear in the TCRdb table, and some are missing; sequencing was by immunoSEQ multiplex PCR. This sample has over 100,000 clones, with 93% found just once. This chain links TRBV9 with TRBJ2-7; 9 bases are shared with TRBD1. The sequenced material came from non-Treg CD4+ T cells sorted from blood. The sequence was collected from a human donor in good health. The CDR3 DNA is TGTGCCAGCAGTCCAACTCCGGGACAGGGCTACGAGCAGTACTTC. Translation gives CASSPTPGQGYEQYF. The whole variable domain, filled in from reference TRBV9 and TRBJ2-7, reads DSGVTQTPKHLITATGQRVTLRCSPRSGDLSVYWYQQSLDQGLQFLIQYYNGEERAKGNILERFSAQQFPDLHSELNLSSLELGDSALYFCASSPTPGQGYEQYFGPGTRLTVT.